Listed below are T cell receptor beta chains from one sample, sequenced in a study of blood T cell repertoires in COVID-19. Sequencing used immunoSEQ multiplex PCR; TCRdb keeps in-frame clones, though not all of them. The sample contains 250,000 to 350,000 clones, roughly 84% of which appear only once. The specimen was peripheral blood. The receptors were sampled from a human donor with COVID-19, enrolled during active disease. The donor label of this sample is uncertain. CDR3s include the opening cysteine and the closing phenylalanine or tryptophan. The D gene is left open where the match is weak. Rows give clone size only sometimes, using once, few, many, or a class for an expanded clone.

CDR3: CASKGTNYGYTF
DNA: TGTGCCAGCAAGGGGACTAACTATGGCTACACCTTC
J: TRBJ1-2
size: -
D: -
V: TRBV28
length: 12

CDR3: CASSPAGQGSYGYTF
DNA: TGTGCCAGCAGCCCGGCGGGACAGGGGAGCTATGGCTACACCTTC
J: TRBJ1-2
size: -
D: TRBD1
V: TRBV4-2
length: 15

CDR3: CASSLGLAGDTDTQYF
DNA: TGCGCCAGCAGCTTGGGACTAGCGGGAGATACAGATACGCAGTATTTT
J: TRBJ2-3
size: -
D: TRBD2
V: TRBV5-1
length: 16

CDR3: CASSLRAGGSTDTQYF
DNA: TGTGCCAGCAGCTTGCGAGCGGGTGGTAGCACAGATACGCAGTATTTT
J: TRBJ2-3
size: -
D: -
V: TRBV7-2
length: 16

CDR3: CATQRNSNQPQHF
DNA: TGTGCCACCCAGCGGAATAGCAATCAGCCCCAGCATTTT
J: TRBJ1-5
size: -
D: -
V: TRBV19
length: 13

CDR3: CASSINLAGYEQYF
DNA: TGTGCCAGTAGTATCAATCTAGCGGGCTACGAGCAGTACTTC
J: TRBJ2-7
size: -
D: TRBD2
V: TRBV19
length: 14

CDR3: CASSYSAGAPYEQYF
DNA: TGTGCCAGCAGTTACTCGGCCGGAGCCCCCTACGAGCAGTACTTC
J: TRBJ2-7
size: -
D: -
V: TRBV6-5
length: 15

CDR3: CASSPTGGYSPLHF
DNA: TGTGCCAGTAGCCCGACAGGGGGATATTCACCCCTCCACTTT
J: TRBJ1-6
size: once
D: TRBD1
V: TRBV19
length: 14

CDR3: CASRPDRGAEAFF
DNA: TGTGCCAGCAGGCCAGACAGGGGCGCTGAAGCTTTCTTT
J: TRBJ1-1
size: -
D: TRBD1
V: TRBV9
length: 13

CDR3: CASSLYTGMNTEAFF
DNA: TGTGCCAGCAGTTTATATACAGGTATGAACACTGAAGCTTTCTTT
J: TRBJ1-1
size: -
D: -
V: TRBV27
length: 15

CDR3: CASSLGVGLAGEDEQYF
DNA: TGTGCTAGCAGCTTAGGGGTGGGACTAGCGGGGGAAGACGAGCAGTACTTC
J: TRBJ2-7
size: -
D: TRBD2
V: TRBV7-7
length: 17

CDR3: CASSIRPFSPSYSNQPQHF
DNA: TGTGCCAGTAGTATACGTCCATTTAGCCCCTCTTATAGCAATCAGCCCCAGCATTTT
J: TRBJ1-5
size: -
D: -
V: TRBV19
length: 19

CDR3: CASSLPGNYGYTF
DNA: TGTGCCAGCAGTTTACCGGGGAACTATGGCTACACCTTC
J: TRBJ1-2
size: few
D: -
V: TRBV28
length: 13

CDR3: CASSFRGAGANVLTF
DNA: TGTGCCAGCAGCTTCCGGGGGGCTGGGGCCAACGTCCTGACTTTC
J: TRBJ2-6
size: -
D: TRBD2
V: TRBV7-2
length: 15